These 30 T cell receptor beta chains were all obtained from the same sample, sequenced in a study of a mutant IDH1 vaccine in newly diagnosed glioma. The time point was: week 5, during vaccination. Each dose delivered 300 ug of mutant IDH1 20-mer peptide subcutaneously with imiquimod. What these receptors recognize is not known. Some clones are missing from TCRdb's copy, which holds only in-frame ones; the method was immunoSEQ multiplex PCR. Of around 28,000 clones in the sample, roughly 90% were seen once. Sequenced material: PBMCs, taken from a glioma patient whose treatment included an IDH1 peptide vaccine. These receptors all stem from a man between 18 and 29 years old with glioma.

This clone showed up just once. This chain joins TRBV6-1 and TRBJ1-5; maybe TRBD1 (5 bases). Between the trimmed V and J ends, which lost 2 bases and 0 bases, there was a span of 8 bases. From germline, CDR1 is MNHNS and CDR2 SASEGT. CDR3 length equals 15 residues. In nucleotides, the CDR3 is TGTGCCAGCAGTGAATGGGGGATTAGCAATCAGCCCCAGCATTTT. Translated: CASSEWGISNQPQHF.

J is TRBJ2-7 and V is TRBV9; D is perhaps TRBD1 (6 bases). CDR3 size: 14 residues. Germline CDR1 is SGDLS and CDR2 is YYNGEE. Trimming pared 7 bases from V and 4 bases from J, leaving 18 bases between. In DNA, the CDR3 is TGTGCCAGCGGCCCCCGACAGGCCAATTACGAGCAGTACTTC. Protein sequence: CASGPRQANYEQYF.

The gene calls are TRBV15 and TRBJ2-7; the D gene is possibly TRBD1 (5 bases). Between the trimmed V and J ends, which lost 0 bases and 4 bases, there was a span of 19 bases. The CDR3 loop spans 17 amino acids. Looked up from germline, CDR1 is LNHNV and CDR2 is YYDKDF (reference sequence). This CDR3 is CATSRDRGLRPNYEQYF. As DNA, the CDR3 is TGTGCCACCAGCAGAGATAGGGGCTTAAGACCGAATTACGAGCAGTACTTC.

V is TRBV5-4 and J is TRBJ2-5, with 15 bases matching TRBD2. With 0 bases clipped from V and 5 bases from J, the junction kept 5 bases outside the gene matches. CDR1 is SGHNT, CDR2 YYREEE, per germline (reference sequence). The CDR3 sequence is 17 residues long. CDR3 DNA sequence: TGTGCCAGCAGCTTGGGAGCCGGGACTAGCGGGGGGGAGACCCAGTACTTC. This encodes CASSLGAGTSGGETQYF.

The chain is built from TRBV7-7 and TRBJ2-1; D gene ambiguous. The CDR3 has 14 amino acids. Trimming stripped 2 bases from V and 5 bases from J, with 10 bases between. Germline values: CDR1 SSHAT, CDR2 FNYEAQ (reference sequence). CDR3 sequence: CASSLSPKNNEQFF. CDR3 sequence (DNA): TGTGCCAGCAGCTTATCGCCCAAAAACAATGAGCAGTTCTTC.

The chain carries TRBV6-5 and TRBJ2-7; D gene unclear. Trimming left V 5 bases short and J 6 bases short, with 14 bases between. This CDR3 is 13 amino acids long. From germline, CDR1 is MNHEY and CDR2 SVGAGI. This CDR3 reads CASSPRGGREQYF. Written as DNA, the CDR3 is TGTGCCAGCAGTCCCCGTGGCGGACGCGAGCAGTACTTC.

The chain uses TRBV5-4 and TRBJ2-7; D gene ambiguous. V lost 0 bases and J 1 base, leaving 8 bases between the germline ends. The CDR3 totals 14 residues. The germline V gene encodes CDR1 SGHNT and CDR2 YYREEE (reference sequence). CDR3 DNA sequence: TGTGCCAGCAGCTTGGCAGTCCATTCCTACGAGCAGTACTTC. Amino acids: CASSLAVHSYEQYF.

The V gene is TRBV4-3, the J gene TRBJ1-5, with D possibly matching TRBD1 (6 bases). The CDR3 has 15 amino acids. Deletions cut 0 bases from V and 3 bases from J, with 9 bases between. Germline V gene sequence: CDR1 LGHNA, CDR2 YSLEER. CDR3 residues: CASSQDSGVNQPQHF. The CDR3 DNA sequence: TGCGCCAGCAGCCAAGACTCAGGGGTCAATCAGCCCCAGCATTTT.

This clone was seen just once. The chain is built from TRBV5-4 and TRBJ2-2, with TRBD2 matching over 10 bases. V dropped 4 bases and J dropped 0; count of bases not matched to a gene: 3. Germline-derived CDR1 and CDR2 are SGHNT and YYREEE (reference sequence). The CDR3 is made up of 16 amino acids. CDR3 nucleotides: TGTGCCAGCAGCCCAGGACTAGCGGCGAACACCGGGGAGCTGTTTTTT. It codes for CASSPGLAANTGELFF.

The chain combines TRBV5-5 with TRBJ1-4; D is uncertain. The CDR3 runs 15 residues. Trimming shortened V by 4 bases and J by 4 bases, and 14 bases separated the two germline ends. Germline V gene lookup returns CDR1 SGHKS and CDR2 YYEKEE (reference sequence). CDR3 sequence (DNA): TGTGCCAGCAGCGCCCAAGCCGTTGATAATGAAAAACTGTTTTTT. This gives the protein CASSAQAVDNEKLFF.

The rearrangement links TRBV11-3 to TRBJ2-2, with unresolved D. Trimming took off 5 bases at V and 7 bases at J, with 11 bases between the two ends. CDR3 size: 13 residues. Germline CDR1 SGHNT, CDR2 YENEEA. The CDR3 DNA reads as TGTGCCAGCAGCCCCCGGCTCAGCGGGGAGCTGTTTTTT. Its translation: CASSPRLSGELFF.

This chain joins TRBV9 and TRBJ2-7, with a weak D call TRBD1 (6 bases). The CDR3 extends over 15 amino acids. Germline CDR1 SGDLS, CDR2 YYNGEE. Trimming cost V 0 bases and J 4 bases, with 14 bases left between them. CDR3 DNA sequence: TGTGCCAGCAGCGTAGCTCCACAAGGACAGTACGAGCAGTACTTC. Translation gives CASSVAPQGQYEQYF.

V usage is TRBV29-1 and J usage is TRBJ2-5; D remains unclear. Trimming shortened V by 7 bases and J by 5 bases, and 20 bases separated the two germline ends. Per germline, CDR1 SQVTM and CDR2 ANQGSEA. This CDR3 has 14 residues. For the CDR3, the DNA is TGCAGCGGTTCCGAGTGGAGCGATCAGGAGACCCAGTACTTC. It yields the protein CSGSEWSDQETQYF.

In its sample, this clone was seen once. This chain links TRBV5-5 with TRBJ1-3; possibly TRBD1 for D (6 bases). CDR1 and CDR2 (germline): SGHKS, YYEKEE (reference sequence). The V end lost 2 bases, the J end lost 2 bases, and 11 bases lay between the germline ends. The CDR3 is 15 residues long. CDR3 in amino acids: CASSLQRGAGNTIYF. The CDR3 DNA follows: TGTGCCAGCAGCTTACAGAGGGGGGCTGGAAACACCATATATTTT.

This chain connects TRBV29-1 to TRBJ1-2; D uncertain. V lost 2 bases and J 4 bases, leaving 8 bases between the germline ends. Per the germline V gene, CDR1 is SQVTM and CDR2 is ANQGSEA. The CDR3 spans 12 residues. CDR3 DNA sequence: TGCAGCGTTGAAAGAGGGATCTATGGCTACACCTTC. It encodes CSVERGIYGYTF.

This clone appeared once. The chain couples TRBV4-2 to TRBJ2-2; the D gene is possibly TRBD1 (6 bases). V lost 5 bases and J lost 6, with 10 bases in between. From germline, CDR1 is LGHNA and CDR2 YNFKEQ. The CDR3 runs to 13 residues. CDR3: CASSFPGAGELFF. The DNA for the CDR3 is TGTGCCAGCAGCTTCCCAGGGGCCGGGGAGCTGTTTTTT.

The genes are TRBV7-9 and TRBJ2-5, with 9 bases matching TRBD1. CDR3 length: 14 amino acids. V lost 0 bases to trimming and J lost 9 bases; unmatched junction nucleotides: 5. Germline lookup yields CDR1 SEHNR and CDR2 FQNEAQ (reference sequence). CDR3: CASSLARDREAQYF. The CDR3 DNA reads TGTGCCAGCAGCTTAGCCCGGGACAGGGAGGCCCAGTACTTC.

The gene calls are TRBV14 and TRBJ2-5, with 9 bases fitting TRBD2. The CDR3 spans 18 residues. Germline lookup yields CDR1 SGHDN and CDR2 FVKESK. V dropped 4 bases and J dropped 4; count of bases not matched to a gene: 16. The CDR3 nucleotides read TGTGCCAGCAGCCGGGATGACTATGCGGGAGGGCCGGGAGAGACCCAGTACTTC. Encoded protein: CASSRDDYAGGPGETQYF.

This clone was detected only once. The genes are TRBV13 and TRBJ2-2; 7 nucleotides align to TRBD2. This CDR3 is 16 amino acids long. The germline gives CDR1 PRHDT, CDR2 FYEKMQ (reference sequence). V was pared by 3 bases and J by 3 bases, with 7 bases of the junction left unmatched. In DNA form, the CDR3 reads TGTGCCAGCAGCTTCTCGGGGAGGGCCTACACCGGGGAGCTGTTTTTT. Protein: CASSFSGRAYTGELFF.

J is TRBJ1-1 and V is TRBV2; 8 bases align to TRBD1. Trimming at V came to 6 bases and at J to 1 base, leaving 10 bases not matched to a gene. In germline, CDR1 is SNHLY, CDR2 FYNNEI. This CDR3 has 16 amino acids. Written as DNA, the CDR3 is TGTGCCAGCAGCGCGGACAGGGTCAGGTCGAACACTGAAGCTTTCTTT. Translation gives CASSADRVRSNTEAFF.

The chain recombines TRBV28 with TRBJ1-1; D is unresolved. Trimming left V 6 bases short and J 0 bases short, with 11 bases between. Looked up from germline, CDR1 is MDHEN and CDR2 is SYDVKM. The CDR3 contains 14 residues. CDR3 sequence (DNA): TGTGCCAGCAGGAAGAACTTTTTGAACACTGAAGCTTTCTTT. Its protein is CASRKNFLNTEAFF.

V usage is TRBV2 and J usage is TRBJ2-7; 9 nucleotides line up with TRBD2. J gave up 3 bases and V 6 bases, and 6 bases lay outside the gene matches. The CDR3 is 14 residues long. CDR1 is SNHLY, CDR2 FYNNEI, per germline. The CDR3 sequence: CASRWTSASYEQYF. CDR3 nucleotides: TGTGCCAGCAGGTGGACTAGCGCTAGCTACGAGCAGTACTTC.

The chain links TRBV29-1 to TRBJ2-6, with 8 bases fitting TRBD2. Germline CDR1 and CDR2: SQVTM and ANQGSEA. Losses at the gene ends were 4 bases for V and 2 bases for J; bases not matched to a gene: 1. This CDR3 contains 14 residues. CDR3 sequence: CSVVRGAGANVLTF. The CDR3 DNA is TGCAGCGTTGTGCGGGGGGCTGGGGCCAACGTCCTGACTTTC.

The V call is TRBV27, the J call TRBJ2-4; perhaps TRBD1 as D (6 bases). The CDR3 consists of 16 residues. V shed 5 bases and J shed 7 bases, with 21 bases lying between them. Germline V CDR1 and CDR2: MNHEY, SMNVEV (reference sequence). In DNA form, the CDR3 reads TGTGCCAGCAGTACCCTAAAGACAGGACCAAACAACATTCAGTACTTC. This translates into CASSTLKTGPNNIQYF.

This clone came up a few times. The chain recombines TRBV6-6 with TRBJ1-6; possible D gene TRBD1, 5 bases. In germline, CDR1 is MNHNY, CDR2 SVGAGI (reference sequence). Trimming shortened V by 11 bases and J by 9 bases, and 17 bases separated the two germline ends. CDR3 length: 13 residues. CDR3 sequence (DNA): TGTGCCGGGCAGGGAGGGGAAAGTTCACCCCTCCACTTT. Protein sequence: CAGQGGESSPLHF.

V is TRBV5-6 and J is TRBJ1-2; no definite D call. Trimming removed 6 bases from V and 7 bases from J, with 16 bases in between. Germline V gene lookup returns CDR1 SGHDT and CDR2 YYEEEE. The CDR3 has 13 residues. CDR3 sequence: CASTLVSGGGYTF. The CDR3 DNA reads as TGTGCCAGCACCCTCGTGTCAGGCGGTGGCTACACCTTC.

This chain links TRBV11-2 with TRBJ2-7; D may be TRBD1 or TRBD2 (6 bases each). With 8 bases removed from V and 0 bases from J, the gap between germline ends came to 17 bases. The CDR3 is made up of 15 amino acids. The germline V gene encodes CDR1 SGHAT and CDR2 FQNNGV. The DNA for the CDR3 is TGTGCCAGCCAAAGGGGGGCCTCGAGCTCCTACGAGCAGTACTTC. It is translated as CASQRGASSSYEQYF. Supplemented by reference TRBV11-2 and TRBJ2-7, the full variable domain reads EAGVAQSPRYKIIEKRQSVAFWCNPISGHATLYWYQQILGQGPKLLIQFQNNGVVDDSQLPKDRFSAERLKGVDSTLKIQPAKLEDSAVYLCASQRGASSSYEQYFGPGTRLTVT.

V usage is TRBV10-2 and J usage is TRBJ2-7; the D is unclear. The CDR3 totals 14 residues. Deletions cut 8 bases from V and 0 bases from J, with 14 bases between. Looked up from germline, CDR1 is WSHSY and CDR2 is SAAADI. The DNA for the CDR3 is TGCGCCAGCGTCGCCCCGGAGCCCTCCTACGAGCAGTACTTC. Encoded protein: CASVAPEPSYEQYF.

The V gene is TRBV10-3, the J gene TRBJ2-5; no clear D gene. Germline V gene data show CDR1 as ENHRY and CDR2 as SYGVKD. The CDR3 consists of 13 residues. Trimming shortened V by 2 bases and J by 5 bases, and 9 bases separated the two germline ends. The CDR3 DNA reads TGTGCCATCAGTGAGCTTGACGGGGAGACCCAGTACTTC. Amino acids: CAISELDGETQYF.

The chain carries TRBV5-5 and TRBJ1-1, with a possible D match to TRBD1 (6 bases). The CDR3 sequence is 15 residues long. V was shortened by 4 bases and J by 0 bases, with 13 bases between the two germline ends. The germline CDR1 and CDR2 sequences are SGHKS and YYEKEE (reference sequence). The CDR3 protein is CASSRSTGMNTEAFF. In nucleotides, the CDR3 is TGTGCCAGCAGCCGATCGACAGGAATGAACACTGAAGCTTTCTTT.